The 20 T cell receptor beta chains below were found in one sample sequenced in a study of TIL therapy for anti-PD-1-resistant metastatic lung cancer. The time point here: pre-treatment sample, taken before nivolumab and TIL therapy. Pleural nodules or supraclavicular lymph nodes made up most of the excised metastases sampled. The immunoSEQ assay was v3. Some clones are missing from TCRdb's copy, which holds only in-frame ones; the method was immunoSEQ multiplex PCR. The sample has about 95,000 clones, just over 65% seen once. The sample consisted of tumor tissue, taken at baseline. The source is a person aged 25 to 80 with non-small cell lung cancer.

V gene TRBV4-2 combines with J gene TRBJ2-1; 11 bases align to TRBD1. The V and J ends lost 3 bases and 6 bases, in that order; junction bases with no gene match: 7. The CDR3 runs to 16 residues. Germline CDR1 and CDR2: LGHNA and YNFKEQ. DNA of the CDR3: TGTGCCAGCAGCCACAAGACCGGGACAGGGGGCAATGAGCAGTTCTTC. Encoded protein: CASSHKTGTGGNEQFF.

The rearrangement links TRBV11-2 to TRBJ1-5; 8 nucleotides agree with TRBD1. Looked up from germline, CDR1 is SGHAT and CDR2 is FQNNGV. The CDR3 runs 13 residues. Trimming at V came to 4 bases and at J to 7 bases, leaving 3 bases not matched to a gene. The CDR3 loop reads CASSSGGGQPQHF. Here the CDR3 DNA reads TGTGCCAGCAGCTCAGGGGGCGGACAGCCCCAGCATTTT.

This clone was recorded many times. The rearrangement uses TRBV7-2 and TRBJ2-7, with 7 bases identical to TRBD2. Germline assignment: CDR1 SGHTA and CDR2 FQGNSA. This CDR3 contains 15 residues. J was trimmed by 5 bases and V by 5 bases; bases with no gene match: 12. The chain's CDR3 is CASSEAGGSRNEQYF. In nucleotides, the CDR3 is TGTGCCAGCAGCGAAGCCGGGGGGTCCCGGAACGAGCAGTACTTC.

In the case of this clone: Other DNA sequences from this sample encode an identical CDR3 as well. The genes are TRBV12-3 or TRBV12-4 and TRBJ1-1; D remains unclear. CDR3 length equals 13 residues. Trimming removed 2 bases at V and 2 bases at J, with 6 bases between. CDR3 nucleotide sequence: TGTGCCAGCAGTTTATTGGTCAACACTGAAGCTTTCTTT. Protein sequence: CASSLLVNTEAFF.

V is TRBV7-6 and J is TRBJ1-1; possibly TRBD1 for D (5 bases). The CDR3 extends over 15 amino acids. Germline assignment: CDR1 SGHVS and CDR2 FNYEAQ. Trimming took 2 bases from V and 1 from J, leaving 11 bases between them. CDR3 DNA sequence: TGTGCCAGCAGCTTATTGGGGGGAAAGAACACTGAAGCTTTCTTT. Amino acid sequence: CASSLLGGKNTEAFF.

The chain recombines TRBV4-1 with TRBJ2-2, with D hard to call. The CDR3 totals 13 residues. Germline V gives CDR1 MGHRA, CDR2 YSYEKL. V shed 3 bases and J shed 6 bases, with 8 bases lying between them. The chain's CDR3 is CASSQDRAGELFF. CDR3 coding DNA: TGCGCCAGCAGCCAGGACCGAGCCGGGGAGCTGTTTTTT.

V usage is TRBV7-9 and J usage is TRBJ2-3; no definite D call. The CDR3 is made up of 13 amino acids. CDR1 SEHNR and CDR2 FQNEAQ come from the germline V gene (reference sequence). The CDR3: CLSGIPSTDTQYF. CDR3 coding DNA: TGTTTGAGTGGAATTCCTAGCACAGATACGCAGTATTTT.

The V call is TRBV27, the J call TRBJ2-1; D remains ambiguous. The CDR3 covers 12 residues. From germline, CDR1 is MNHEY and CDR2 SMNVEV (reference sequence). V was pared by 4 bases and J by 10 bases, with 11 bases between. The CDR3 region is CASSSPLGEQFF. In DNA form, the CDR3 reads TGTGCCAGCAGTTCCCCGCTGGGAGAGCAGTTCTTC.

This chain uses TRBV11-2 with TRBJ2-1; D gene ambiguous. In germline, CDR1 is SGHAT, CDR2 FQNNGV. V dropped 5 bases and J dropped 15 bases, with 14 bases sitting between them. The CDR3 is 11 amino acids. The CDR3 coding sequence is TGTGCCAGCAGCCAGGCCTTGGTAAGGTTCTTC. It translates to CASSQALVRFF.

The chain is built from TRBV11-2 and TRBJ2-1, with D possibly called TRBD1 or TRBD2 (5 bases each). Germline values: CDR1 SGHAT, CDR2 FQNNGV. The CDR3 runs 16 residues. The V gene lost 3 bases and the J gene lost 4 bases, with 16 bases spanning the gap. The chain's CDR3 is CASSLGRSTRYNEQFF. DNA for the CDR3: TGTGCCAGCAGCTTGGGACGATCGACGCGATACAATGAGCAGTTCTTC.

V and J are TRBV10-3 and TRBJ2-3; D is unresolved. The CDR3 contains 13 residues. V was clipped by 4 bases and J by 2 bases, with 7 bases between them. Germline V gene data show CDR1 as ENHRY and CDR2 as SYGVKD. In nucleotides, the CDR3 is TGTGCCATCAGTGTACAGCACACAGATACGCAGTATTTT. Its translation: CAISVQHTDTQYF.

The V gene is TRBV7-9, the J gene TRBJ2-7; tentative D call: TRBD1 (6 bases). This CDR3 has 16 residues. V dropped 4 bases and J dropped 4 bases, with 20 bases sitting between them. CDR1 and CDR2 from the germline V gene are SEHNR and FQNEAQ (reference sequence). The CDR3 nucleotides are TGTGCCAGCAGCTCGCCAAACAGGGAAGCTTTTTACGAGCAGTACTTC. It yields the protein CASSSPNREAFYEQYF.

CDR3 nucleotide sequence: TGTGCCTGGAGTTTCACAGGGGGCAGCAATCAGCCCCAGCATTTT. Protein: CAWSFTGGSNQPQHF. The V call is TRBV30, the J call TRBJ1-5; 9 bases agree with TRBD1. Germline CDR1 GTSNPN, CDR2 SVGIG (reference sequence). The V segment lost 2 bases and the J segment 1 base; nucleotides outside the gene matches: 3. The CDR3 length is 15 residues.

The chain employs TRBV28 and TRBJ1-6, with D possibly TRBD1 on 6 matching bases. V was cut by 7 bases and J by 7 bases, with 17 bases left in between. The germline V gene has CDR1 MDHEN and CDR2 SYDVKM. The CDR3 loop spans 15 amino acids. The CDR3 reads CASISGGQGNSPLHF. The CDR3 coding sequence is TGTGCCAGCATATCGGGGGGGCAGGGGAATTCACCCCTCCACTTT.

This chain links TRBV5-1 with TRBJ2-5; no clear D. This CDR3 region has 13 residues. Germline lookup yields CDR1 SGHRS and CDR2 YFSETQ. Trimming cost V 0 bases and J 4 bases, with 7 bases left between them. The CDR3 region has the DNA TGCGCCAGCAGCTTGGGGGTTTTAGAGACCCAGTACTTC. This translates into CASSLGVLETQYF.

The V gene is TRBV7-6, the J gene TRBJ2-7; tentatively, D is TRBD2 (6 bases). The CDR3 runs to 15 residues. V was shortened by 4 bases and J by 1 base, with 14 bases between the two germline ends. Germline V gene data show CDR1 as SGHVS and CDR2 as FNYEAQ. CDR3 DNA sequence: TGTGCCAGCAGCTCTAGTAGGGACTTTTCCTACGAGCAGTACTTC. It is translated as CASSSSRDFSYEQYF.

This clone was detected many times. This chain uses TRBV3-1 (or the pseudogene TRBV3-2) with TRBJ1-2; 7 bases are a match to TRBD1. The length of the CDR3 is 15 residues. After removal of 2 bases from V and 8 bases from J, the junction contained 11 bases not matched to a gene. Germline V gene lookup returns CDR1 LGHDT and CDR2 YNNKEL (reference sequence). CDR3 coding DNA: TGTGCCAGCAGCCAATACCAGGGGGTTGAAAGCGGCTACACCTTC. This gives the protein CASSQYQGVESGYTF.

This chain connects TRBV18 to TRBJ2-3, with D hard to call. CDR1 and CDR2 from the germline V gene are KGHSH and LQKENI. Trimming removed 0 bases from V and 1 base from J, with 5 bases in between. The CDR3 loop spans 14 amino acids. The CDR3 DNA sequence: TGTGCCAGCTCACCACCGTACGGCACAGATACGCAGTATTTT. Its protein is CASSPPYGTDTQYF.

About this clone itself: One end of the junction is discordant with germline, which a read error may explain. This rearrangement joins TRBV5-1 to TRBJ1-1; 12 bases align to TRBD1. CDR1 and CDR2 from the germline V gene are SGHRS and YFSETQ. The CDR3 extends over 15 amino acids. The CDR3 region is CASAGTGGVNTEAFF. The CDR3 bases are TGCGCCAGCGCCGGGACAGGGGGCGTAAACACTGAGGCTTTCTTT.

The V and J genes are TRBV28 and TRBJ2-7; TRBD2 matches at 7 bases. The trim removed 3 bases at V and 6 bases at J, leaving 8 bases unmatched. This CDR3 has 14 residues. CDR1 and CDR2 (germline): MDHEN, SYDVKM. CDR3 sequence (DNA): TGTGCCAGCAGTTTGGCAGGACTAGTCTTCGAGCAGTACTTC. Its protein is CASSLAGLVFEQYF.